The 15 T cell receptor beta chains below come from one sample, sequenced in a study of immune cell composition in non-small cell lung cancer. Data came from immunoSEQ multiplex PCR; TCRdb stores just in-frame clones and leaves some out. Of roughly 1,900 clones in the sample, 81% were seen once. Sample: lung tumor tissue. These TCRs come from a human donor with non-small cell lung cancer.

The J gene is TRBJ2-3, the V gene TRBV2; D not certain. V lost 6 bases and J 1 base, leaving 8 bases between the germline ends. Germline CDR1 SNHLY, CDR2 FYNNEI. This CDR3 is built from 13 residues. The CDR3 region is CASRTTGTDTQYF. For the CDR3, the DNA is TGTGCCAGCAGGACAACCGGCACAGATACGCAGTATTTT. Full variable domain (outside the CDR3, taken from reference TRBV2 and TRBJ2-3): EPEVTQTPSHQVTQMGQEVILRCVPISNHLYFYWYRQILGQKVEFLVSFYNNEISEKSEIFDDQFSVERPDGSNFTLKIRSTKLEDSAMYFCASRTTGTDTQYFGPGTRLTVL.

This clone occurred once. The rearrangement uses TRBV19 and TRBJ2-1; 8 bases fit TRBD2. V was pared by 5 bases and J by 4 bases, with 10 bases of the junction left unmatched. Germline CDR1 is LNHDA and CDR2 is SQIVND (reference sequence). The CDR3 runs 16 residues. DNA for the CDR3: TGTGCCAGTAGTCCAGTCGGACTAGCTTTGTACAATGAGCAGTTCTTC. Protein: CASSPVGLALYNEQFF.

The gene calls are TRBV15 and TRBJ2-2; TRBD2 is a possible D gene (6 bases). CDR1 and CDR2 (germline): LNHNV, YYDKDF (reference sequence). Between the trimmed V and J ends, which lost 5 bases and 2 bases, there was a span of 12 bases. There are 15 residues in the CDR3. Written as DNA, the CDR3 is TGTGCCACCAGCCGGGGGTTGGGCAACACCGGGGAGCTGTTTTTT. Translating gives CATSRGLGNTGELFF.

CDR3 nucleotides: TGTGCCAGCAGTGAAGAAGCGGGAGGTGCAGATACGCAGTATTTT. It encodes CASSEEAGGADTQYF. The chain is built from TRBV6-4 and TRBJ2-3; the match to TRBD2 covers 9 bases. Germline CDR1 MRHNA, CDR2 SNTAGT. After removal of 3 bases from V and 4 bases from J, the junction contained 5 bases not matched to a gene. The CDR3 covers 15 residues.

To note about this clone: Other DNA sequences from this sample encode an identical CDR3 as well. The chain links TRBV4-3 to TRBJ1-1; D is perhaps TRBD1 (5 bases). This CDR3 region has 15 residues. V lost 1 base and J 1 base, leaving 10 bases between the germline ends. CDR1 LGHNA and CDR2 YSLEER come from the germline V gene. This chain's CDR3 is CASSQVLGGNTEAFF. The CDR3, as DNA: TGCGCCAGCAGCCAAGTTTTGGGGGGGAACACTGAAGCTTTCTTT.

The chain carries TRBV19 and TRBJ2-6; the D is unclear. Germline V gene data show CDR1 as LNHDA and CDR2 as SQIVND (reference sequence). V was shortened by 4 bases and J by 5 bases, with 15 bases between the two germline ends. The CDR3 runs to 16 residues. The CDR3 spells CASSSKSQSRANVLTF. The CDR3 nucleotides read TGTGCCAGTAGTAGCAAATCACAAAGTCGGGCCAACGTCCTGACTTTC.

The chain couples TRBV10-3 to TRBJ2-2, with 13 bases fitting TRBD2. J was trimmed by 4 bases and V by 2 bases; bases with no gene match: 4. Germline-derived CDR1 and CDR2 are ENHRY and SYGVKD. This CDR3 comprises 17 residues. The DNA of the CDR3 is TGTGCCATCAGTGAGGGACTAGCGGGAGTTGGCACCGGGGAGCTGTTTTTT. It specifies CAISEGLAGVGTGELFF.

This clone qualifies as large. Its ends do not fully match the called genes, so a read error is possible. The chain combines TRBV2 with TRBJ1-2; D may be TRBD1 (5 bases). The CDR3 spans 13 residues. Germline V lookup: CDR1 SNHLY, CDR2 FYNNEI. This CDR3 reads CASREGENYGYTF. For the CDR3, the DNA is TGTGCCAGCAGAGAAGGGGAGAACTATGGCTACACCTTC.

The gene calls are TRBV5-4 and TRBJ1-1, with no clear D. Germline V gives CDR1 SGHNT, CDR2 YYREEE (reference sequence). CDR3 size: 14 residues. Trimming removed 4 bases at V and 2 bases at J, with 12 bases between. This CDR3 is CASSDRELNTEAFF. CDR3 DNA sequence: TGTGCCAGCAGCGACCGGGAGCTAAACACTGAAGCTTTCTTT.

This chain connects TRBV6-1 to TRBJ2-1; no definite D call. V was trimmed by 3 bases and J by 5 bases, leaving 8 bases between them. The CDR3 is 13 amino acids. Looked up from germline, CDR1 is MNHNS and CDR2 is SASEGT. CDR3 nucleotide sequence: TGTGCCAGCAGTGAGAGGAAAAACAATGAGCAGTTCTTC. Protein product: CASSERKNNEQFF.

The chain uses TRBV7-2 and TRBJ2-5; TRBD2 matches 7 bases. The CDR3 extends over 16 amino acids. J lost 2 bases, V lost 7 bases, and 13 bases had no gene match. CDR1 is SGHTA, CDR2 FQGNSA, per germline. The CDR3 DNA reads TGTGCCAGCACCTCCGTTTGGGGGGGGGTACAAGAGACCCAGTACTTC. Encoded protein: CASTSVWGGVQETQYF.

J is TRBJ2-1 and V is TRBV2; TRBD2 aligns across 11 bases. There are 17 residues in the CDR3. CDR1 is SNHLY, CDR2 FYNNEI, per germline. The J segment lost 6 bases and the V segment lost 4 bases, leaving 11 bases of the junction unmatched. The CDR3 is CASSVHLAGGLGNEQFF. The CDR3 DNA sequence: TGTGCCAGCAGTGTCCACTTAGCGGGAGGGCTTGGCAATGAGCAGTTCTTC.

The chain couples TRBV4-3 to TRBJ1-2, with no clear D. Germline CDR1 and CDR2: LGHNA and YSLEER. The V end lost 1 base, the J end lost 5 bases, and 17 bases lay between the germline ends. The CDR3 spans 16 residues. CDR3 residues: CASSQAGGELHYGYTF. The CDR3 nucleotides read TGCGCCAGCAGCCAAGCTGGTGGTGAGCTCCATTATGGCTACACCTTC.

The chain recombines TRBV7-3 with TRBJ2-1; 11 nucleotides align to TRBD2. With V trimmed by 5 bases and J by 6 bases, 6 bases remained unmatched. Germline V lookup: CDR1 SGHTA, CDR2 FQGTGA. The CDR3 is 15 residues long. The CDR3 DNA reads TGTGCCAGCAGCCCGGTAGCGGGAGGGACCAATGAGCAGTTCTTC. Its translation is CASSPVAGGTNEQFF.

This clone was seen a single time. The genes are TRBV2 and TRBJ2-1, with 13 bases identical to TRBD2. The germline CDR1 and CDR2 sequences are SNHLY and FYNNEI. The V and J ends lost 6 bases and 4 bases, in that order; junction bases with no gene match: 6. CDR3 length: 16 amino acids. CDR3 loop: CASSAGTSGNYNEQFF. The DNA for the CDR3 is TGTGCCAGCAGCGCCGGGACTAGCGGGAATTACAATGAGCAGTTCTTC.